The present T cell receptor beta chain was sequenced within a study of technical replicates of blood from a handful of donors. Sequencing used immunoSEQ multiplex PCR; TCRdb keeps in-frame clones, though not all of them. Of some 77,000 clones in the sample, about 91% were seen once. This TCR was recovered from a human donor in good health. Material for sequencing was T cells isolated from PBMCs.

Written as DNA, the CDR3 is TGTGCCAGTAACAGGGGGTCTTTAGATCAGCCCCAGCATTTT. Translation gives CASNRGSLDQPQHF. The chain couples TRBV2 to TRBJ1-5; 8 bases map to TRBD1. Looked up from germline, CDR1 is SNHLY and CDR2 is FYNNEI. CDR3 length equals 14 residues. V shed 9 bases, J shed 5 bases, and the junction held 9 bases outside the gene matches. The complete variable domain, with remaining parts taken from reference TRBV2 and TRBJ1-5, reads EPEVTQTPSHQVTQMGQEVILRCVPISNHLYFYWYRQILGQKVEFLVSFYNNEISEKSEIFDDQFSVERPDGSNFTLKIRSTKLEDSAMYFCASNRGSLDQPQHFGDGTRLSIL.